This record concerns one T cell receptor (beta chain) sequence. V lost 10 bases and J lost 8, with 17 bases in between. The CDR3 runs to 13 residues. CDR1 is MDHEN, CDR2 SYDVKM, per germline. This specimen belongs to a study of control samples from healthy donors and cancer patients. Here immunoSEQ multiplex PCR was the method, and the copy in TCRdb shows in-frame clones only, minus some. Of approximately 84,000 clones listed, 91% are singletons. The TCR comes from a man aged 30-40 years in good health. The rearrangement uses TRBV28 and TRBJ1-4; a possible D gene is TRBD1 (6 bases). Sequences were obtained from blood. The CDR3 region is CATNGGRGEKLFF. CDR3 DNA: TGTGCCACCAACGGGGGGCGGGGAGAAAAACTGTTTTTT.